The source of this T cell receptor (beta chain) is a study of cytomegalovirus exposure and HLA in healthy donors. As for the study in general: HLA-typed donors contributed 80 million or so unique TCRs, which were held in an early data release.

These donors counted as nominally healthy when sampled, but unrecorded immune exposures were likely. The CDR3 spans 16 residues. Per the germline V gene, CDR1 is ENHRY and CDR2 is SYGVKD. J was trimmed by 5 bases and V by 7 bases; bases with no gene match: 10. Both 60 Vbeta primers and 13 Jbeta primers went into the PCR. Repertoires were generated with immunoSEQ multiplex PCR, while TCRdb's copy carries only in-frame clones and drops some. The sample records 150,000 to 200,000 clones, almost 85% being singletons. The sequence came from a woman in her forties or fifties in good health and CMV-seronegative. Sequencing was carried out using PBMCs. The V and J genes are TRBV10-3 and TRBJ2-5, with 13 bases matching TRBD2. This chain's CDR3 is CAIKGGLAGVGETQYF. As DNA, the CDR3 is TGTGCCATCAAAGGTGGACTAGCGGGAGTGGGGGAGACCCAGTACTTC.